This T cell receptor beta chain derives from a study of T cells expressing NK-cell markers. TCRdb re-called the 5' RACE reads; one entry per CDR3 protein, DNA not given. The sample data list about 400,000 distinct CDR3 sequences. CDR3 length equals 15 residues. CDR1 is SGHRS and CDR2 is YFSETQ in the germline V gene. The chain recombines TRBV5-1 with TRBJ1-2; TCRdb names TRBD1, which stays unverified in the absence of DNA. The TCR comes from a woman aged 45-59 years in good health. The sequenced sample was blood T cells: a sorted CD56 or NKG2C T cell subset, CD4+ or CD8+ T cells, or bulk PBMC T cells (not recorded which). CDR3 sequence reads: CASSPNSTAGDGYTF.